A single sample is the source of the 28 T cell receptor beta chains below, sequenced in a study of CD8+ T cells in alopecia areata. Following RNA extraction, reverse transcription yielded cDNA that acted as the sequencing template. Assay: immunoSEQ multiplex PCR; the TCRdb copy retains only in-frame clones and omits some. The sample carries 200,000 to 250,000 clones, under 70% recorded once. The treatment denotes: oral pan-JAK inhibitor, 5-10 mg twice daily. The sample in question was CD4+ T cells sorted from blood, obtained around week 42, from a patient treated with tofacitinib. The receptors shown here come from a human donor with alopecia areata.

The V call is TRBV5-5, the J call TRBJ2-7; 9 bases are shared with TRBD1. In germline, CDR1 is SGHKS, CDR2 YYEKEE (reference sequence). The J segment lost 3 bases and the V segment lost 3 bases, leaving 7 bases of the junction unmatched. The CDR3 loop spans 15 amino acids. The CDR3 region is CASSWGQGQNYEQYF. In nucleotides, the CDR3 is TGTGCCAGCAGCTGGGGACAGGGACAGAACTACGAGCAGTACTTC.

CDR3 protein: CASSVAEDSTGSYGYTF. For the CDR3, the DNA is TGTGCCAGCAGCGTAGCTGAGGACTCAACCGGTAGCTATGGCTACACCTTC. The rearrangement joins TRBV9 to TRBJ1-2; D ambiguous. V lost 0 bases and J 4 bases, leaving 19 bases between the germline ends. CDR1 SGDLS and CDR2 YYNGEE come from the germline V gene. The CDR3 totals 17 residues.

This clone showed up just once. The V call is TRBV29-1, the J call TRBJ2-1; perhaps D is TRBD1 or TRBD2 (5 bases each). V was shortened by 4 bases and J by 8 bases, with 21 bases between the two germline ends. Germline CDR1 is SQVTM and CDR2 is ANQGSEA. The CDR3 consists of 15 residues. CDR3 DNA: TGCAGCGTTGGGGGGAGAGGTGGAATTTTGGATGAGCAGTTCTTC. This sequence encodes CSVGGRGGILDEQFF.

CDR3 nucleotides: TGTGCCTGGACCCGACAGGGGACGGCCACTGAAGCTTTCTTT. This sequence encodes CAWTRQGTATEAFF. V gene TRBV30 combines with J gene TRBJ1-1; 8 bases map to TRBD1. The J segment lost 4 bases and the V segment lost 4 bases, leaving 8 bases of the junction unmatched. The CDR3 sequence is 14 residues long. CDR1 and CDR2 (germline): GTSNPN, SVGIG (reference sequence). Using reference TRBV30 and TRBJ1-1 for the parts outside the CDR3, the full variable domain is SQTIHQWPATLVQPVGSPLSLECTVEGTSNPNLYWYRQAAGRGLQLLFYSVGIGQISSEVPQNLSASRPQDRQFILSSKKLLLSDSGFYLCAWTRQGTATEAFFGQGTRLTVV.

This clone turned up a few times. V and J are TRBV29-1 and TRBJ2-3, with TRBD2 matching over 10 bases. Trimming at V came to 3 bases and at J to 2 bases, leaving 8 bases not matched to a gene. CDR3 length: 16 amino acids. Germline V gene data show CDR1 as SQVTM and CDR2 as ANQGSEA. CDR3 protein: CSVEGLAGVSTDTQYF. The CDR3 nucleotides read TGCAGCGTTGAGGGGCTAGCGGGGGTTTCCACAGATACGCAGTATTTT.

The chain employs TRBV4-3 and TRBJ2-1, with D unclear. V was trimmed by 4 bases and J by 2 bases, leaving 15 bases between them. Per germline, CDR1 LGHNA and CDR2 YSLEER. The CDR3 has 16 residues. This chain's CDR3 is CASSPRGGGTYNEQFF. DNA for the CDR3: TGCGCCAGCAGCCCCCGAGGCGGCGGAACCTACAATGAGCAGTTCTTC.

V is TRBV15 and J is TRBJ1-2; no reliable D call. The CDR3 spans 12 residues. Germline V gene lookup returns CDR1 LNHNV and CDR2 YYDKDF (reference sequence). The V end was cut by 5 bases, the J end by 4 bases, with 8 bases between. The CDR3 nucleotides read TGTGCCACCAGCGCCCCAGGCTATGGCTACACCTTC. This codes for CATSAPGYGYTF.

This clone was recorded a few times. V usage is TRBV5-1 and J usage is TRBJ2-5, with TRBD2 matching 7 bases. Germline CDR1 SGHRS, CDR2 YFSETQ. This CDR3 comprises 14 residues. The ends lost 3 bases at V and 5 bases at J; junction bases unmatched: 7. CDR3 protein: CASSSKRGSETQYF. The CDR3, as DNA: TGCGCCAGCAGCTCGAAGCGGGGTTCGGAGACCCAGTACTTC.

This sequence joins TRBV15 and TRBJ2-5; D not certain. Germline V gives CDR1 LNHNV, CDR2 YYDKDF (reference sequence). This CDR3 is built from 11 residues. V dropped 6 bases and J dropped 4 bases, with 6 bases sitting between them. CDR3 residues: CATRGGETQYF. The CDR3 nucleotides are TGTGCCACCAGGGGTGGAGAGACCCAGTACTTC. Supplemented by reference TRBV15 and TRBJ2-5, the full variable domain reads DAMVIQNPRYQVTQFGKPVTLSCSQTLNHNVMYWYQQKSSQAPKLLFHYYDKDFNNEADTPDNFQSRRPNTSFCFLDIRSPGLGDTAMYLCATRGGETQYFGPGTRLLVL.

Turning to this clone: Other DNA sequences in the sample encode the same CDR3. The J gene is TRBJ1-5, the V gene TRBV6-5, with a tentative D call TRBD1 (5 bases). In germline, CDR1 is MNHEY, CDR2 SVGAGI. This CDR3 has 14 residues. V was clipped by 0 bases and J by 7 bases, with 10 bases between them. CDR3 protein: CASSYSGGDQPQHF. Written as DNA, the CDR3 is TGTGCCAGCAGTTACTCCGGAGGGGACCAGCCCCAGCATTTT.

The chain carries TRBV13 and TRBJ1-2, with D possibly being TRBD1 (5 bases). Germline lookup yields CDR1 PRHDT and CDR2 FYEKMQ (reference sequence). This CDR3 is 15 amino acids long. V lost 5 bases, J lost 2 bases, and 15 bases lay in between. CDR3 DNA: TGTGCCAGCAGCCCGAGACCAGGGCTGAACTATGGCTACACCTTC. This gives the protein CASSPRPGLNYGYTF.

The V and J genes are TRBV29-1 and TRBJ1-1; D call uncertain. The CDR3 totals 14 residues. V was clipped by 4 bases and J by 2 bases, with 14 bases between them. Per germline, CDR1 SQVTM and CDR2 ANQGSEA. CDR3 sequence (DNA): TGCAGCGTTGGCCCGAGACAAGTCAACACTGAAGCTTTCTTT. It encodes CSVGPRQVNTEAFF.

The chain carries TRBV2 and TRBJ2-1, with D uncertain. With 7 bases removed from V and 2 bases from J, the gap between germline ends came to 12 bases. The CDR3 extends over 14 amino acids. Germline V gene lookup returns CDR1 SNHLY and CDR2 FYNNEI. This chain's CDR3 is CASMELRTYNEQFF. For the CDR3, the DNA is TGTGCCAGCATGGAACTCCGGACCTACAATGAGCAGTTCTTC.

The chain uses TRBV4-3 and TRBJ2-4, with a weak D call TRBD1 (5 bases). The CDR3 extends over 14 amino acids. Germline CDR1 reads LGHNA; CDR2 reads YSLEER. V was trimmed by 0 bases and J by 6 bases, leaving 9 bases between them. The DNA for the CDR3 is TGCGCCAGCAGCCAAGAACGCCAGGGAAACATTCAGTACTTC. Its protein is CASSQERQGNIQYF.

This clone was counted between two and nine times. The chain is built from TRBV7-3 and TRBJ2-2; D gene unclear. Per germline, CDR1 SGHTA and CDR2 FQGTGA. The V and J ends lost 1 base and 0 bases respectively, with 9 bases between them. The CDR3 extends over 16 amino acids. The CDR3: CASSLRDLANTGELFF. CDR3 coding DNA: TGTGCCAGCAGCTTAAGAGACCTCGCGAACACCGGGGAGCTGTTTTTT.

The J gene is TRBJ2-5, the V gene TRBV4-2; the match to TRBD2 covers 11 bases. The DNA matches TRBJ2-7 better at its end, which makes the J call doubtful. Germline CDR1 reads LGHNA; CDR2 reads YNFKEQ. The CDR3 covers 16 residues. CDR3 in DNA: TGTGCCAGCAGCCAAGATCGTAGCGGGGGGGCCGGCGAGCAGTACTTC. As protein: CASSQDRSGGAGEQYF.

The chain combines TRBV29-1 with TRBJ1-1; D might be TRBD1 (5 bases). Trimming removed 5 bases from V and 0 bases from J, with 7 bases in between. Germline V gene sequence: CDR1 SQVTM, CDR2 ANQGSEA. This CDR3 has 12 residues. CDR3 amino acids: CSVRDVNTEAFF. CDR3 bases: TGCAGCGTTCGGGACGTGAACACTGAAGCTTTCTTT. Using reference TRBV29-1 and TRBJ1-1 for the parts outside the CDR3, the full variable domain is SAVISQKPSRDICQRGTSLTIQCQVDSQVTMMFWYRQQPGQSLTLIATANQGSEATYESGFVIDKFPISRPNLTFSTLTVSNMSPEDSSIYLCSVRDVNTEAFFGQGTRLTVV.

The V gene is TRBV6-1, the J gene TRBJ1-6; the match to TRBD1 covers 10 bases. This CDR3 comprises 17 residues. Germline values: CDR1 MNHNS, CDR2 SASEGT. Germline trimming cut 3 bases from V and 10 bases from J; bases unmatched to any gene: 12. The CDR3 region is CASSDLYWTGGRSPLHF. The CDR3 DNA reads TGTGCCAGCAGTGACCTATACTGGACAGGGGGAAGATCACCCCTCCACTTT.

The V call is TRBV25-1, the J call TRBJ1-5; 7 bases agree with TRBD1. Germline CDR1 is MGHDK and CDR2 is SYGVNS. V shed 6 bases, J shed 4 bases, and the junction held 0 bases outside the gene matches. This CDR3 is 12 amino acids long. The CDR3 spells CASSRGNQPQHF. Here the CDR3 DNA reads TGTGCCAGCAGCAGGGGGAATCAGCCCCAGCATTTT.

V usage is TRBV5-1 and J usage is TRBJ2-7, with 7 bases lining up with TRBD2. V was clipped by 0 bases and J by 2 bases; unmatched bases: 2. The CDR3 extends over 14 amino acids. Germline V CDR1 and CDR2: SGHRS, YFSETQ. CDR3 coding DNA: TGCGCCAGCAGCTTGGAAGGGACTACCTACGAGCAGTACTTC. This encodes CASSLEGTTYEQYF.

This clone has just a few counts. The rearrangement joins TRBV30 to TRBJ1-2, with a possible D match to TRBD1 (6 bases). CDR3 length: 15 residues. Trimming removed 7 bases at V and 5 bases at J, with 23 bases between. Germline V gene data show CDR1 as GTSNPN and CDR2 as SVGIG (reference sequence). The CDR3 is CASLPHRAGVYGYTF. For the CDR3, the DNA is TGTGCCTCCTTACCTCACAGGGCGGGGGTTTATGGCTACACCTTC.

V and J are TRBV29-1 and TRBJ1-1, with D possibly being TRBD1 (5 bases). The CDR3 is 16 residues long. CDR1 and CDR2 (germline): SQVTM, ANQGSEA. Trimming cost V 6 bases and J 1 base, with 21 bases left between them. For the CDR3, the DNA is TGCAGCGTCGTCCGATTGGCAGGGAGTGGGAACACTGAAGCTTTCTTT. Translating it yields CSVVRLAGSGNTEAFF.

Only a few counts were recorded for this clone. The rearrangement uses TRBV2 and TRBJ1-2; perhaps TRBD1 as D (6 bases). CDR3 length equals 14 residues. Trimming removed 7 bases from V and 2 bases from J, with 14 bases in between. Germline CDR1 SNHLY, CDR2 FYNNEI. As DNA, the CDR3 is TGTGCCAGCATACTAGACAGGAGCAACTATGGCTACACCTTC. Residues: CASILDRSNYGYTF.

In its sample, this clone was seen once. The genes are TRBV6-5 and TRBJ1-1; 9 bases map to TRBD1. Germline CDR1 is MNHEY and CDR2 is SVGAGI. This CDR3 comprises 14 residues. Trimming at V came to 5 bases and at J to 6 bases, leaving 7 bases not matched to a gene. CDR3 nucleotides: TGTGCCAGCAGTGAGACAGGGGGTAGGTCTGAAGCTTTCTTT. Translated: CASSETGGRSEAFF.

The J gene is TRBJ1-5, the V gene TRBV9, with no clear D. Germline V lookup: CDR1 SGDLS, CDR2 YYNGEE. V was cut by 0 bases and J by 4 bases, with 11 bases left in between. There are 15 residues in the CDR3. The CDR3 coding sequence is TGTGCCAGCAGCGTAGTGTCCACCGGGAATCAGCCCCAGCATTTT. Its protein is CASSVVSTGNQPQHF.

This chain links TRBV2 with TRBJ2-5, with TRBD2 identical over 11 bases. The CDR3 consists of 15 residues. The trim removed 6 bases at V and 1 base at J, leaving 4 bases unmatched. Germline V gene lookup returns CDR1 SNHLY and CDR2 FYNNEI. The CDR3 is CASRRLAGTQETQYF. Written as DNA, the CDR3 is TGTGCCAGCAGGAGACTAGCGGGGACCCAAGAGACCCAGTACTTC.

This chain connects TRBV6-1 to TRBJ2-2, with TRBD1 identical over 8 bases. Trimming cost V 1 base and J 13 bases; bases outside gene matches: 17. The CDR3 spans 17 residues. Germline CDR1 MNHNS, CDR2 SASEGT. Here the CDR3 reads CASSEVLLAGGSGGLFF. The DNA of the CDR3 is TGTGCCAGCAGTGAAGTCCTCTTGGCAGGGGGCTCCGGTGGGCTGTTTTTT.

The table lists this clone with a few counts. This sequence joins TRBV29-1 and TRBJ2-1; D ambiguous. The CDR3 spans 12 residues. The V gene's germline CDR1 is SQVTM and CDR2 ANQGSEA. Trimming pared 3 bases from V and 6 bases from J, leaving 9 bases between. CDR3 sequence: CSVDGPANEQFF. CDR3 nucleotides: TGCAGCGTTGATGGTCCGGCCAATGAGCAGTTCTTC.